A selection of T cell receptor beta chains follows, all from one sample in a study of T cell repertoires in ileal Crohn's disease. This table comes from immunoSEQ multiplex PCR, and its TCRdb copy is limited to in-frame clones, with some not included. This repertoire shows over 9,000 clones, around 76% found once; its top ten account for around 25%. The source material was ileal tissue. Receptor source: an adult with Crohn's disease. The CDR3 runs from the conserved cysteine through the conserved F or W. A D gene is named only where the DNA matches it firmly. The size entry is marked missing in some rows and otherwise reads once, few, many or a size class.

D	V	size	J	DNA	CDR3
-	TRBV4-1	-	TRBJ2-3	TGCGCCAGCAGCCAGACGGGGGAGTCTTTTTTAGATACGCAGTATTTT	CASSQTGESFLDTQYF
TRBD1	TRBV4-2	few	TRBJ1-4	TGTGCCAGCAGCCAAGATGGAAAGGGACAGCCGCATGAAAAACTGTTTTTT	CASSQDGKGQPHEKLFF
TRBD1	TRBV18	-	TRBJ1-1	TGTGCCAGCTCACCCGGGACAGGGTGGGAAGCTTTCTTT	CASSPGTGWEAFF
-	TRBV5-4	-	TRBJ1-3	TGTGCCAGCAGCTCAGACGGAAGGAGCTCTGGAAACACCATATATTTT	CASSSDGRSSGNTIYF
-	TRBV4-2	-	TRBJ2-7	TGTGCCAGCAGCCAAGATATTAGGACAGCAATATCCTACGAGCAGTACTTC	CASSQDIRTAISYEQYF
-	TRBV19	once	TRBJ2-6	TGTGCCAGTAGTCCGAGGGTAGGGAGCTACAACAAAAGCTCTGGGGCCAACGTCCTGACTTTC	CASSPRVGSYNKSSGANVLTF
-	TRBV5-1	once	TRBJ2-5	TGCGCCAGCAGCCCACAACCCTCGACTAGAGCAGAGACCCAGTACTTC	CASSPQPSTRAETQYF
TRBD2	TRBV6-6	-	TRBJ2-2	TGTGCCAGCAGTTTCACAGCGGGAGTAACCGGGGAGCTGTTTTTT	CASSFTAGVTGELFF
TRBD1	TRBV7-9	-	TRBJ2-5	TGTGCCAGCAGCTTAGCGGACAGGGCGGAGACCCAGTACTTC	CASSLADRAETQYF
-	TRBV5-1	-	TRBJ1-1	TGCGCCAGCAGCTTGGTATGGAACACTGAAGCTTTCTTT	CASSLVWNTEAFF
-	TRBV11-2	once	TRBJ2-3	TGTGCCAGCAGCTTAAATCGGCTAGACACAGATACGCAGTATTTT	CASSLNRLDTDTQYF
-	TRBV5-4	-	TRBJ2-2	TGTGCCAGCAGCTTACCGCGGGACACCGGGGAGCTGTTTTTT	CASSLPRDTGELFF
TRBD2	TRBV11-1	-	TRBJ2-1	TGTGCCAGCAGCCCTGGCGGGGTCTTAGCGGGGTTCTTC	CASSPGGVLAGFF
-	TRBV19	-	TRBJ1-5	TGTGCCAGTAGTATAGGCAGGGGTAGCAATCAGCCCCAGCATTTT	CASSIGRGSNQPQHF
-	TRBV28	-	TRBJ2-4	TGTGCCAGCGAGGATGACCTAGCCAAAAACATTCAGTACTTC	CASEDDLAKNIQYF
-	TRBV5-1	-	TRBJ2-3	TGCGCCAGCAGCCTCAGGGGGGTCGGCACAGATACGCAGTATTTT	CASSLRGVGTDTQYF
TRBD2	TRBV6-1	-	TRBJ2-1	TGTGCCAGCAGTTCCGGGGAGGGGTCCTACAATGAGCAGTTCTTC	CASSSGEGSYNEQFF
-	TRBV5-1	-	TRBJ2-1	TGCGCCAGCAGCTTGGTTCGGGATCCCCGGGGTGAGCAGTTCTTC	CASSLVRDPRGEQFF
-	TRBV29-1	-	TRBJ1-3	TGCAGCGCACGACAGGCCCATGGAAACACCATATATTTT	CSARQAHGNTIYF
-	TRBV19	-	TRBJ1-2	TGTGCCAGTAGTACGGCGGCCCTTAACTATGGCTACACCTTC	CASSTAALNYGYTF
TRBD1	TRBV19	-	TRBJ2-6	TGTGCCAGTAGTACCGACAGGGCTGGGGCCAACGTCCTGACTTTC	CASSTDRAGANVLTF
TRBD1	TRBV29-1	once	TRBJ2-7	TGCAACGTGGGACAGGGTAGCAACGAGCAGTACTTC	CNVGQGSNEQYF
TRBD1	TRBV29-1	-	TRBJ1-2	TGCAGCGTACAGGGGGGCGCGGGCTATGGCTACACCTTC	CSVQGGAGYGYTF
-	TRBV7-9	-	TRBJ2-2	TGTGCCAGCAGCCAAGAAGCCGGCACCGGGGAGCTGTTTTTT	CASSQEAGTGELFF
TRBD2	TRBV11-3	-	TRBJ2-2	TGTGCCAGCAGCCCAGGACTAGCGGGAACCGGGGAGCTGTTTTTT	CASSPGLAGTGELFF
-	TRBV9	-	TRBJ2-7	TGTGCCAGCGTCGCCTCCACCTCGCGGCTCAAAGGCTACGAGCAGTACTTC	CASVASTSRLKGYEQYF
TRBD1	TRBV4-3	-	TRBJ2-7	TGCGCCAGCAGCCAAGATCGGGGACAGTACGAGCAGTACTTC	CASSQDRGQYEQYF
-	TRBV28	few	TRBJ1-1	TGTGCCAGCAGCCCCCTGGGACAGAACACTGAAGCTTTCTTT	CASSPLGQNTEAFF
-	TRBV5-1	once	TRBJ1-2	TGCGCCAGCAGCGGGGGGGGCGCGGATGGCTACACCTTC	CASSGGGADGYTF
TRBD1	TRBV5-1	-	TRBJ1-1	TGCGCCAGCAGCTTGGAGCGAATAGGGACAGGCAAAGCCATGAACACTGAAGCTTTCTTT	CASSLERIGTGKAMNTEAFF
TRBD1	TRBV11-2	-	TRBJ2-7	TGTGCCAGCAGCTTAGGACAGGGACGCTCCTACGAGCAGTACTTC	CASSLGQGRSYEQYF
TRBD2	TRBV6-1	-	TRBJ2-7	TGTGCCAGCAGTGCCCAAAACGCGGGGGGCGAGCAGTACTTC	CASSAQNAGGEQYF
-	TRBV7-2	-	TRBJ2-7	TGTGCCAGCAGCTTAGTCCATACATCCTACGAGCAGTACTTC	CASSLVHTSYEQYF
-	TRBV29-1	-	TRBJ2-7	TGCAGCGTTCTTGGCAGGGTCACCTACGAGCAGTACTTC	CSVLGRVTYEQYF
-	TRBV13	-	TRBJ2-7	TGTGCCAGCAGCCCCTCTGGGCGGGGAAACTACGAGCAGTACTTC	CASSPSGRGNYEQYF
TRBD1	TRBV6-5	-	TRBJ1-1	TGTGCCAGCGAACCGGGACAGACCAACACTGAAGCTTTCTTT	CASEPGQTNTEAFF
TRBD2	TRBV15	-	TRBJ2-1	TGTGCCACCAGCAGGGACTTTACTAGCGGGATCGTCAATGAGCAGTTCTTC	CATSRDFTSGIVNEQFF
-	TRBV6-5	-	TRBJ1-1	TGTGCCAGCAGTTACAGACATTTGAACACTGAAGCTTTCTTT	CASSYRHLNTEAFF
-	TRBV27	-	TRBJ2-7	TGTGCCAGCAGCGTACAGGTCCCCATACTCCTCTACGAGCAGTACTTC	CASSVQVPILLYEQYF
-	TRBV5-1	-	TRBJ1-3	TGCGCCAGCAGCTTGGGTGACAGCTTCTCTGGAAACACCATATATTTT	CASSLGDSFSGNTIYF
TRBD2	TRBV11-3	-	TRBJ2-2	TGTGCCAGCAGCTTAGCGGGACTACACACCGGGGAGCTGTTTTTT	CASSLAGLHTGELFF
TRBD2	TRBV9	-	TRBJ2-7	TGTGCCAGCAGCGTTGGGCCGACTAGCGAGGACCCGCAGTACTTC	CASSVGPTSEDPQYF
-	TRBV6-1	-	TRBJ1-5	TGTGCCAGCAAGGAGGATAGCAATCAGCCCCAGCATTTT	CASKEDSNQPQHF
-	TRBV29-1	-	TRBJ1-2	TGCAGCGTTGAATCGGGAGGGGATGGCTACACCTTC	CSVESGGDGYTF
TRBD1	TRBV9	few	TRBJ1-6	TGTGCCAGCAGCCCGGGACAGGGTAATTCACCCCTCCACTTT	CASSPGQGNSPLHF
-	TRBV5-6	medium-sized	TRBJ1-2	TGTGCCAGCAGCTTGGCCGGAGATAGGCTGGATGGCTACACCTTC	CASSLAGDRLDGYTF
TRBD1	TRBV30	-	TRBJ1-1	TGTGCCTGGAGTCCTCCATACCGGGACAGGGGACGGACTGAAGCTTTCTTT	CAWSPPYRDRGRTEAFF
TRBD1	TRBV7-2	-	TRBJ1-4	TGTGCCAGCAGCCGGACAGGGGGTTATGAAAAACTGTTTTTT	CASSRTGGYEKLFF
TRBD2	TRBV4-1	medium-sized	TRBJ2-1	TGCGCCAGCAGCCAAGGCGGGACTAGCAGGAATGAGCAGTTCTTC	CASSQGGTSRNEQFF
TRBD2	TRBV10-3	-	TRBJ2-7	TGTGCCATCAATTCCGGGACTAGCGGGACCTACGAGCAGTACTTC	CAINSGTSGTYEQYF
TRBD1	TRBV28	-	TRBJ1-5	TGTGCCACCGAGGGACAGGCCGGGAATCAGCCCCAGCATTTT	CATEGQAGNQPQHF
-	TRBV29-1	-	TRBJ2-1	TGCAGCGTTGGTAACGGTGCCTACAATGAGCAGTTCTTC	CSVGNGAYNEQFF